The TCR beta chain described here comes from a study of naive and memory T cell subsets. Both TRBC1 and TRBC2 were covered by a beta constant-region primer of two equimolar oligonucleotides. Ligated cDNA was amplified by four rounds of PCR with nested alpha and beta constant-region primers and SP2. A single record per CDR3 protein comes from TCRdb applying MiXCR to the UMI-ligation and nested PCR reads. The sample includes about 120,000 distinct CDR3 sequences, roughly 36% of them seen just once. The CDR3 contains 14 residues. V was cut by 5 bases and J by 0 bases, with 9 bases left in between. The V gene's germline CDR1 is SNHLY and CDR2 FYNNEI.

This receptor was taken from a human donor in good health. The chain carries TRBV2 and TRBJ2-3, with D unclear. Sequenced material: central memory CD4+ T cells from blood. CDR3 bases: TGTGCCAGCAGTCCGACACTTAGCACAGATACGCAGTATTTT. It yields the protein CASSPTLSTDTQYF.